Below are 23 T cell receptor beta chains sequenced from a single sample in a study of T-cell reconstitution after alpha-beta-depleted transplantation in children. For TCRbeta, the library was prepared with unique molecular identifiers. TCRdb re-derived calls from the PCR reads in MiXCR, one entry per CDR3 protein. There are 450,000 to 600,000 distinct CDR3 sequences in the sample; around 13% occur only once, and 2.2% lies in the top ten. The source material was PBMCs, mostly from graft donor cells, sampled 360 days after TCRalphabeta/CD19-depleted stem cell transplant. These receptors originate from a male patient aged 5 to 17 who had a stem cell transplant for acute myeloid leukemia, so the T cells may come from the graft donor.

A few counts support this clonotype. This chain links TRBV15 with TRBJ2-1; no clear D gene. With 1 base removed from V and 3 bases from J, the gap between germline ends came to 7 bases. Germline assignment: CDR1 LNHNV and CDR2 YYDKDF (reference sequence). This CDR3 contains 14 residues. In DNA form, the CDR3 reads TGTGCCACCAGCAGAGTGAGAGTCTACAATGAGCAGTTCTTC. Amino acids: CATSRVRVYNEQFF.

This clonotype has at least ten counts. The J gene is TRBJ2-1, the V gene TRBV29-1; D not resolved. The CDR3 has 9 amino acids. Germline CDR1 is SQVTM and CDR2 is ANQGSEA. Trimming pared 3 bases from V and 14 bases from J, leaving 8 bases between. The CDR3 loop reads CSVDLGKFF. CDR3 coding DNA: TGCAGCGTTGATTTGGGAAAGTTCTTC.

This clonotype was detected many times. CDR3 coding DNA: TGTGCCAGTAGTACGGCGGGAGGGGAGACCCAGTACTTC. It codes for CASSTAGGETQYF. V usage is TRBV19 and J usage is TRBJ2-5; 9 bases line up with TRBD2. Germline V CDR1 and CDR2: LNHDA, SQIVND (reference sequence). The CDR3 sequence is 13 residues long. Germline trimming cut 4 bases from V and 5 bases from J; bases unmatched to any gene: 2.

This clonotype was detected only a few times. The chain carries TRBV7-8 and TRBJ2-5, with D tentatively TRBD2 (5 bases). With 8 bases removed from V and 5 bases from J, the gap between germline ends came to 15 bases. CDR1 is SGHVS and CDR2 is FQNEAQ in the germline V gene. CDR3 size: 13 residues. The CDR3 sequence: CASLLLPGETQYF. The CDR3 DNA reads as TGTGCCAGCCTACTCCTCCCGGGGGAGACCCAGTACTTC.

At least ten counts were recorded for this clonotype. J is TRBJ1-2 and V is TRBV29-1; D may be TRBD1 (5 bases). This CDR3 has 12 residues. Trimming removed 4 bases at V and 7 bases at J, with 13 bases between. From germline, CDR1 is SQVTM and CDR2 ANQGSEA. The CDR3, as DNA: TGCAGCGTTGTCAGGGTAGGGTCTGGCTACACCTTC. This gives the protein CSVVRVGSGYTF. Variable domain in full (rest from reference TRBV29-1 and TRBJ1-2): SAVISQKPSRDICQRGTSLTIQCQVDSQVTMMFWYRQQPGQSLTLIATANQGSEATYESGFVIDKFPISRPNLTFSTLTVSNMSPEDSSIYLCSVVRVGSGYTFGSGTRLTVV.

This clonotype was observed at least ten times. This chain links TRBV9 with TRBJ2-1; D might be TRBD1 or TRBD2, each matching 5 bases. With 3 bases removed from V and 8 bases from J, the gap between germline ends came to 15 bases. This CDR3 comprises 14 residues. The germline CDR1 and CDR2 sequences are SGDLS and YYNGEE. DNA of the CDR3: TGTGCCAGCAGCGCGGCGGATGGGGGTTATGAGCAGTTCTTC. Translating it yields CASSAADGGYEQFF.

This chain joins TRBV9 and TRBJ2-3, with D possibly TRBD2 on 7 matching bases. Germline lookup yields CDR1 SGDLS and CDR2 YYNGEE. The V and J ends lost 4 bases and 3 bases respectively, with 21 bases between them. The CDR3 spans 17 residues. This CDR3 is CASSIVPKGGGTDTQYF. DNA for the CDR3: TGTGCCAGCAGCATCGTCCCCAAAGGGGGAGGGACAGATACGCAGTATTTT.

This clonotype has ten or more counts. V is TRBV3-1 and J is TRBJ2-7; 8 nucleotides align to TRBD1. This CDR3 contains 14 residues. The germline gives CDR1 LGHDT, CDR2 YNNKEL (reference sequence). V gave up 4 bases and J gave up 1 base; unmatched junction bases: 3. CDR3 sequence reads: CASSPWTGSYEQYF. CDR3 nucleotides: TGTGCCAGCAGCCCGTGGACAGGGTCCTACGAGCAGTACTTC.

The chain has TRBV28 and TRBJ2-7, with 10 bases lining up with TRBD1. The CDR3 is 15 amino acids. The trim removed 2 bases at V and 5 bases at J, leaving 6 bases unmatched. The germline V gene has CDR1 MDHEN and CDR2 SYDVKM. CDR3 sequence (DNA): TGTGCCAGCAGTTTAGGGACAGGGGCCTTAGACGAGCAGTACTTC. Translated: CASSLGTGALDEQYF.

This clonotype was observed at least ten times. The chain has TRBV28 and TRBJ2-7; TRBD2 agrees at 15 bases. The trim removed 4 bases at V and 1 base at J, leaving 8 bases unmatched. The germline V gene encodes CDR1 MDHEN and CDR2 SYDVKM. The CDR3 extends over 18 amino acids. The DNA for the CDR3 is TGTGCCAGCAGTTGGGGGACTAGCGGGAGGACTATTTCCTACGAGCAGTACTTC. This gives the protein CASSWGTSGRTISYEQYF.

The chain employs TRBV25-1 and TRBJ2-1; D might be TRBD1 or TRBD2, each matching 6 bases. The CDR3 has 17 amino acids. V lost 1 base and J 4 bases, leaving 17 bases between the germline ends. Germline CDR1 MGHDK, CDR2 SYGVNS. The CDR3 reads CASSESYGGLRYNEQFF. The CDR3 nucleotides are TGTGCCAGCAGTGAATCCTATGGGGGGCTCAGGTACAATGAGCAGTTCTTC.

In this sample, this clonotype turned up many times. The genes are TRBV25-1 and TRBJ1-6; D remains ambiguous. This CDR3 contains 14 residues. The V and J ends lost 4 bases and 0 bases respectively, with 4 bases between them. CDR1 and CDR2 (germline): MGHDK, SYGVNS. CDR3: CASSGHSYNSPLHF. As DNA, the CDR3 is TGTGCCAGCAGTGGACACTCCTATAATTCACCCCTCCACTTT.

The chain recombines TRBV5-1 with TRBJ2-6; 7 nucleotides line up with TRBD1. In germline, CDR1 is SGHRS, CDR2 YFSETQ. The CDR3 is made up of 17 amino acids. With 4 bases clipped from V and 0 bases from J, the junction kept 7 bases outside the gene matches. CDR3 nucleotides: TGCGCCAGCAGCCCTTGGACAGGCGGCTCTGGGGCCAACGTCCTGACTTTC. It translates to CASSPWTGGSGANVLTF.

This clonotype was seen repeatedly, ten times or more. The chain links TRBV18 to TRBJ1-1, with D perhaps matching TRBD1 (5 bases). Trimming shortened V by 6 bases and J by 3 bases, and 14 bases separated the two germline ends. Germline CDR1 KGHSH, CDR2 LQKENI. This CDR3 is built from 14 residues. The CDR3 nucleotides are TGTGCCAGCTCCCTTGTTGCGGGGGACACTGAAGCTTTCTTT. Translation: CASSLVAGDTEAFF.

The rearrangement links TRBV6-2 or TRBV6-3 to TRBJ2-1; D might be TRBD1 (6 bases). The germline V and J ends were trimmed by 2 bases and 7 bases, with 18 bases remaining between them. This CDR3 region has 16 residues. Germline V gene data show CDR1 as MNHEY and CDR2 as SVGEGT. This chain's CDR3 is CASSYGGQQAWNEQFF. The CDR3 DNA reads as TGTGCCAGCAGTTACGGGGGACAACAAGCCTGGAATGAGCAGTTCTTC.

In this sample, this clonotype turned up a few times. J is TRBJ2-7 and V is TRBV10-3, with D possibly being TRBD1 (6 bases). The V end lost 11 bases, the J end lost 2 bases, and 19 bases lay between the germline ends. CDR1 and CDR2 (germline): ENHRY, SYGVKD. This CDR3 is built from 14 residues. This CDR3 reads CALSEGDPPYEQYF. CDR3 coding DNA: TGTGCCTTATCAGAGGGGGACCCTCCCTACGAGCAGTACTTC.

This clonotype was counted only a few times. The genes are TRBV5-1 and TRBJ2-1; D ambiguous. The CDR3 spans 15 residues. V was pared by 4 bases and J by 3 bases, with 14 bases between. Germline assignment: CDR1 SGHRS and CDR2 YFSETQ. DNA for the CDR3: TGCGCCAGCAGCCTAGAACACAACTTCTACAATGAGCAGTTCTTC. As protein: CASSLEHNFYNEQFF.

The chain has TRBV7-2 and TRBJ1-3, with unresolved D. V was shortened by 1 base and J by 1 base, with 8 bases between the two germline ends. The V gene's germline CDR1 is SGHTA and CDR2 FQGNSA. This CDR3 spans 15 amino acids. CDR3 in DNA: TGTGCCAGCAGCTTAGGCGACACGTCTGGAAACACCATATATTTT. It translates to CASSLGDTSGNTIYF.

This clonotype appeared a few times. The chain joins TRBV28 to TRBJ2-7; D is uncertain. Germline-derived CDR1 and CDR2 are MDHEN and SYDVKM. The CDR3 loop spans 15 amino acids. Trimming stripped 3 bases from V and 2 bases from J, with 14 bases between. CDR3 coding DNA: TGTGCCAGCAGTTTCCCATGGCACCCTCCCTACGAGCAGTACTTC. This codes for CASSFPWHPPYEQYF.

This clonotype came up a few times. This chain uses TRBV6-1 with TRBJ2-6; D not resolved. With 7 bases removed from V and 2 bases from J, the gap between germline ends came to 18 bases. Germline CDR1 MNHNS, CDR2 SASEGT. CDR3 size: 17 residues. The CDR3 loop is CASTQTIRAAGANVLTF. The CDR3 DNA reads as TGTGCCAGCACCCAAACCATCCGGGCGGCTGGGGCCAACGTCCTGACTTTC.

For the CDR3, the DNA is TGCAGCGTGAGGGAGGACTTTCGCTCTGGGGCCAACGTCCTGACTTTC. It is translated as CSVREDFRSGANVLTF. This chain links TRBV29-1 with TRBJ2-6; D might be TRBD2 (6 bases). V was trimmed by 6 bases and J by 0 bases, leaving 15 bases between them. CDR1 is SQVTM, CDR2 ANQGSEA, per germline. The length of the CDR3 is 16 residues.

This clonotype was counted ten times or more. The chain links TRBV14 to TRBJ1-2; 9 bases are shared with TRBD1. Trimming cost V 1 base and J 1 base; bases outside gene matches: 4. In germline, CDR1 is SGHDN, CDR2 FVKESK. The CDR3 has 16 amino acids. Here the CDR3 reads CASSQGPGQGNYGYTF. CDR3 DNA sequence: TGTGCCAGCAGCCAAGGCCCGGGACAGGGTAACTATGGCTACACCTTC.

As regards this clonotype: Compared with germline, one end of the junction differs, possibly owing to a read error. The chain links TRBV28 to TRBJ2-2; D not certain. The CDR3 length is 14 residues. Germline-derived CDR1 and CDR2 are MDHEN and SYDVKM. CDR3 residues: CASSFVQTTRELFF. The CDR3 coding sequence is TGTGCCAGCAGTTTTGTCCAGACCACCCGGGAGCTGTTTTTT.